Given below is one TCR beta chain in context. What it binds is not known. The entry originates in a study of T cell responses to AZD1222 COVID-19 vaccine. Study findings and constraints: Spike regions recognized by vaccine-associated CD4 TCRs spanned the protein, led by 160-218 and 743-854.

Method: immunoSEQ multiplex PCR; TCRdb's copy keeps in-frame clones and lacks some. The table has fewer than 120,000 clones, around 90% seen once. Trimming removed 6 bases from V and 4 bases from J, with 13 bases in between. CDR1 MNHEY and CDR2 SMNVEV come from the germline V gene (reference sequence). The CDR3 extends over 13 amino acids. The clonotype originates from an adult who received the AZD1222 COVID-19 vaccine. The chain has TRBV27 and TRBJ2-7, with D perhaps matching TRBD1 (6 bases). The specimen was peripheral blood, collected 28 days after the second AZD1222 dose. Here the CDR3 DNA reads TGTGCCAGCAGCCGAACAGGGTTGTACGAGCAGTACTTC. This gives the protein CASSRTGLYEQYF.